Reported below is one T cell receptor beta chain. These data come from a study of blood T cell repertoires in COVID-19. Study overall: Researchers got acute and convalescent COVID-19 samples from the United States, Italy and Spain.

The CDR3 consists of 15 residues. CDR1 and CDR2 (germline): MNHEY, SVGAGI. The V gene lost 6 bases and the J gene lost 4 bases, with 18 bases spanning the gap. Per the study methods: From reference gene primer amplification, estimates of nucleated cell counts were derived. Data came from immunoSEQ multiplex PCR; TCRdb stores just in-frame clones and leaves some out. The V and J calls and clone size come from that table; D and trimming were worked out from the DNA. The sample has about 180,000 clones, 80% to 90% seen once. The rearrangement joins TRBV6-5 to TRBJ1-1; D not certain. The sequence derives from a man aged 50-60 years with active or convalescent COVID-19. Sequencing input: peripheral blood. DNA of the CDR3: TGTGCCAGCAGCCCACTTTATGAGGGTATCACTGAAGCTTTCTTT. It specifies CASSPLYEGITEAFF.